This TCR beta chain was profiled in a study of T cells in Graves' hyperthyroidism and ophthalmopathy. This clonotype was counted at least ten times. The V and J ends lost 3 bases and 6 bases respectively, with 9 bases between them. Germline CDR1 and CDR2: SGHRS and YFSETQ. The CDR3 runs to 13 residues. RNA transcripts served as the template for amplifying TCR beta CDR3 regions. An initial round of RT-PCR targeting the TCR CDR3 relied on the HTBI primer set. TCRdb processed the multiplex PCR reads anew with MiXCR; each CDR3 protein has one entry. This sample yields tens of thousands of distinct CDR3 sequences, of which around 40% are seen a single time; 9% to 12% belongs to the top ten.

This TCR was sampled from a woman aged 30 to 39 with Graves' hyperthyroidism. Sequencing was carried out using blood. This chain links TRBV5-1 with TRBJ1-4, with TRBD1 as a possible D gene (5 bases). CDR3 region: CASSWGGDEKLFF. DNA for the CDR3: TGCGCCAGCAGCTGGGGGGGGGATGAAAAACTGTTTTTT.